Below, 17 T cell receptor beta chains from the same sample are listed, as sequenced in a study of CD4 and CD8 cells across lung adenocarcinoma regions. From the PCR reads, TCRdb called clonotypes with MiXCR, one entry per CDR3 protein. This repertoire shows around 19,000 distinct CDR3 sequences, roughly half found once; its top ten account for roughly 29%. Sequencing input: CD8+ T cells from the center of a lung tumor. The receptors originated from a female donor with lung adenocarcinoma. The CD4 and CD8 labels of this study may be unreliable.

The chain recombines TRBV10-3 with TRBJ2-1; no reliable D call. The CDR3 covers 11 residues. Trimming removed 3 bases from V and 7 bases from J, with 4 bases in between. Germline lookup yields CDR1 ENHRY and CDR2 SYGVKD. CDR3 residues: CAISDGNEQFF. Written as DNA, the CDR3 is TGTGCCATCAGTGATGGGAATGAGCAGTTCTTC.

The V and J genes are TRBV6-1 and TRBJ2-1; TRBD2 matches at 12 bases. The germline V gene has CDR1 MNHNS and CDR2 SASEGT. V lost 5 bases, J lost 7 bases, and 15 bases stayed unmatched. The CDR3 has 18 amino acids. CDR3 nucleotides: TGTGCCAGCAGTCCCCTCGGGCTAGCGGGGGGGCTAGGAAATGAGCAGTTCTTC. Translation gives CASSPLGLAGGLGNEQFF.

This chain connects TRBV6-5 to TRBJ1-4, with D possibly TRBD1 on 5 matching bases. Trimming cost V 5 bases and J 3 bases, with 16 bases left between them. The CDR3 is 16 residues long. The germline gives CDR1 MNHEY, CDR2 SVGAGI. CDR3: CASSHRGWWANEKLFF. The DNA of the CDR3 is TGTGCCAGCAGTCACCGGGGGTGGTGGGCTAATGAAAAACTGTTTTTT.

A few counts support this clonotype. The germline gene is not matched at one end of the junction; a read error may be the cause. The chain is built from TRBV27 and TRBJ2-3; unclear D gene. This CDR3 contains 11 residues. Germline V gives CDR1 MNHEY, CDR2 SMNVEV (reference sequence). The CDR3 DNA reads TGTGCCGGCGGTCATCCAGATACGCAGTATTTC. Its translation: CAGGHPDTQYF.

The chain uses TRBV6-1 and TRBJ2-3; D call uncertain. Germline V gives CDR1 MNHNS, CDR2 SASEGT. This CDR3 has 13 amino acids. V was trimmed by 6 bases and J by 3 bases, leaving 10 bases between them. The CDR3 nucleotides read TGTGCCAGCAGAGTTCCGGGTACAGATACGCAGTATTTT. Translating it yields CASRVPGTDTQYF.

Regarding this clonotype: Sequence at one end of the junction differs from germline and may be a read error. CDR3 coding DNA: TGCGCGGGCAGAGGGCGATGTGACACAGAGACGCAGTATTTT. Amino acids: CAGRGRCDTETQYF. This chain joins TRBV10-1 and TRBJ2-5; D might be TRBD2 (5 bases). With the DNA end fitting TRBJ2-3 better, the J assignment may be wrong. The germline CDR1 and CDR2 sequences are WNHNN and SYGVQD (reference sequence). The CDR3 contains 14 residues.

This clonotype was recorded only once. The chain uses TRBV6-5 and TRBJ2-2; D remains unclear. The germline V and J ends were trimmed by 4 bases and 7 bases, with 19 bases remaining between them. CDR1 is MNHEY and CDR2 is SVGAGI in the germline V gene. The CDR3 has 16 residues. CDR3 nucleotides: TGTGCCAGCAGTTCGTTTTTCGACAAACTCGGCGGGGAGCTGTTTTTT. This gives the protein CASSSFFDKLGGELFF.

V and J are TRBV11-3 and TRBJ2-5, with 7 bases aligning to TRBD1. The J segment lost 11 bases and the V segment lost 5 bases, leaving 11 bases of the junction unmatched. The CDR3 has 13 amino acids. Germline-derived CDR1 and CDR2 are SGHNT and YENEEA. The CDR3 spells CASSLTITGEQYF. The CDR3 DNA reads as TGTGCCAGCAGCCTCACAATAACAGGGGAGCAGTACTTC.

In regard to this clonotype: At one end the junction does not follow the germline gene, possibly because of a read error. The V call is TRBV6-4, the J call TRBJ2-3; tentatively, D is TRBD1 or TRBD2 (5 bases each). Germline V gene sequence: CDR1 MRHNA, CDR2 SNTAGT. This CDR3 comprises 16 residues. The CDR3 is CASSESGLSSKDTQYF. The CDR3 DNA is TGTGCCAGCAGTGAGTCGGGGCTCAGTTCCAAAGATACTCAGTATTTT.

Sample share makes this clonotype medium-sized (0.01 to 0.1%). This chain uses TRBV12-3 or TRBV12-4 with TRBJ2-1, with D perhaps given as TRBD1 or TRBD2 (5 bases each). This CDR3 has 13 residues. The V end was cut by 7 bases, the J end by 1 base, with 8 bases between. The CDR3 region is CASKEGSYNEQFF. CDR3 DNA sequence: TGTGCCAGCAAAGAGGGGTCCTACAATGAGCAGTTCTTC.

V and J are TRBV6-5 and TRBJ1-6; TRBD1 aligns across 10 bases. V lost 2 bases and J lost 9; bases outside the gene matches: 4. Germline-derived CDR1 and CDR2 are MNHEY and SVGAGI. The CDR3 has 15 amino acids. The CDR3 reads CASSYHGTGVSPLHF. CDR3 coding DNA: TGTGCCAGCAGTTACCACGGGACAGGGGTTTCACCCCTCCACTTT.

The genes are TRBV5-6 and TRBJ2-1; D not resolved. The CDR3 runs 11 residues. The V gene's germline CDR1 is SGHDT and CDR2 YYEEEE. Trimming stripped 1 base from V and 9 bases from J, with 5 bases between. The CDR3 region is CASSLLGEQFF. CDR3 coding DNA: TGTGCCAGCAGCTTGCTCGGTGAGCAGTTCTTC.

This clonotype ranks as medium-sized. CDR3 DNA sequence: TGTGCCAGCAGTTTTCGGGGAACAGATACGCAGTATTTT. It codes for CASSFRGTDTQYF. The chain carries TRBV27 and TRBJ2-3; tentatively, D is TRBD2 (5 bases). The CDR3 sequence is 13 residues long. Germline CDR1 and CDR2: MNHEY and SMNVEV (reference sequence). Trimming removed 3 bases from V and 3 bases from J, with 7 bases in between.

The gene calls are TRBV6-1 and TRBJ2-1; a weak D match, TRBD1 (6 bases). The end of the DNA aligns better with TRBJ2-7, so the J call may be wrong. Per germline, CDR1 MNHNS and CDR2 SASEGT. This CDR3 comprises 15 residues. This CDR3 is CASSRGHLGSYEQYF. In DNA, the CDR3 is TGTGCCAGCAGTAGGGGACACCTTGGCTCCTACGAGCAGTACTTC.

Note on this clonotype: As the CDR3 is not closed by the conserved phenylalanine or tryptophan, this likely results from a read error. No DNA is shown, since the ends of the CDR3 on it are uncertain; the CDR3 is the one TCRdb lists. The rearrangement uses TRBV18 and TRBJ2-5; TRBD1 was called by the table and not checked on the DNA. CDR1 KGHSH and CDR2 LQKENI come from the germline V gene. The length of the CDR3 is 11 amino acids, counting both ends. The CDR3 spells CIFRRDRVSPC.

This chain links TRBV27 with TRBJ2-5, with D possibly matching TRBD2 (8 bases). The CDR3 consists of 15 residues. The germline V gene has CDR1 MNHEY and CDR2 SMNVEV (reference sequence). CDR3 in DNA: TGTGGCGGGGGGCAGGGGGGCGGTGACCCAGAGACCCAGTACTTC. This encodes CGGGQGGGDPETQYF.

This clonotype was detected only a few times. This chain joins TRBV27 and TRBJ2-2; 8 bases align to TRBD1. This CDR3 is 13 amino acids long. Looked up from germline, CDR1 is MNHEY and CDR2 is SMNVEV (reference sequence). V lost 7 bases and J lost 6; bases outside the gene matches: 4. The CDR3 sequence is CASTRTGSGELFF. The CDR3 region has the DNA TGTGCCAGCACCAGGACAGGGTCCGGGGAGCTGTTTTTT.